This TCR beta chain was recorded in a study of cytomegalovirus exposure and HLA in healthy donors (dated 2017 in TCRdb). In the study overall: According to a later analysis, the roughly 130 validation repertoires were produced on the same platform as the 700 or so repertoires of the first cohort. The aim of the study was to test whether cataloging public T cell receptors could identify signatures of past pathogen exposure. Besides the first cohort of about 730 subjects, a separate validation cohort made up of roughly 120 different subjects was used. High-throughput TCR immunosequencing, statistical association of individual TCRs with disease status, and machine learning were combined to predict cytomegalovirus infection status. The study at large found these results: A later analysis lacked HLA typing for the validation cohort, so it scored co-occurrence in that cohort across all 130 or so repertoires. The study gave a list of about 170 TCR beta chains associated with cytomegalovirus. Cytomegalovirus status was reported to be diagnosed by the classifier with high specificity and sensitivity in both the original and validation cohorts. Across donors, most TCR sequences were observed very rarely, whereas some public TCRs were present in many individuals. A later analysis found that TCRs clustered in the first cohort also tended to co-occur in the approximately 120 validation repertoires, with roughly 95% of cluster scores above 0. In vitro tests confirmed that a few of the cytomegalovirus-associated TCR beta chains recognize cytomegalovirus antigens. According to the authors, the approach could potentially be generalized to other disease states and immunological phenotypes.

In regard to this clone: What antigen it recognizes has not been identified. No much larger clone is present one base from it, and per-base qualities are unavailable.

As encoded in the germline V gene, CDR1 is SGHRS while CDR2 is YFSETQ. Relative to germline, V is missing 5 bases and J is missing 5 bases, with 10 bases of the junction outside any gene match. Its CDR3 holds 15 amino acids, cysteine through phenylalanine. Only CDR3 DNA remains: 45 bases, in frame from the first base. Receptors were amplified or captured by the immunoSEQ multiplex PCR assay. In the original analysis: To diagnose cytomegalovirus status from the catalog of TCR beta chain sequences, a statistical classification framework was built. TCRdb limited this immuneACCESS table to in-frame rearrangements with V and J called. A share of clones is missing; checked studies link under half to unresolved V genes, and the rest is unexplained. V, J and clone size derive from that table, while D and trimming were established from the DNA sequence. Within this sample are tens of thousands of clones, with around 85% of them counted one time only. About 20% of the sample is held by the ten biggest clonotypes.

The donors belonged to the validation cohort of over a hundred subjects, which was separate from the roughly 670-subject first cohort. In this chain, TRBV5-1 is recombined with TRBJ1-1, and 9 junctional nucleotides match TRBD1. Input material: PBMCs. This TCR was sampled from a man younger than 35 in good health and CMV-seropositive. The CDR3 is CASRFLGQGGTEAFF. The sequence in DNA is TGCGCCAGCAGATTCTTGGGACAGGGCGGAACTGAAGCTTTCTTT.